The T cell receptor (beta chain) described here comes from a study of technical replicates of blood from a handful of donors. Sequencing was performed with immunoSEQ multiplex PCR; in TCRdb, only in-frame clones are kept and a portion is missing. Of 100,000 or so clones detected, over 90% appear once; the ten largest clones hold roughly 0.21%. J was trimmed by 2 bases and V by 6 bases; bases with no gene match: 4. The V gene's germline CDR1 is MDHEN and CDR2 SYDVKM. The CDR3 runs 14 residues. This chain connects TRBV28 to TRBJ2-7; TRBD1 matches 10 bases. Sequences were obtained from T cells isolated from PBMCs. This clonotype was sampled from a human donor in good health. The CDR3 DNA reads as TGTGCCAGCAGGACAGGGGGCAGAACCTACGAGCAGTACTTC. Protein product: CASRTGGRTYEQYF.